The entry below describes one TCR beta chain. Its binding antigen is unknown. Base qualities are not provided; no much larger clone lies one nucleotide away. The sample comes from a study of shared clonotypes between healthy human individuals (TCRdb year 2020). Concerning the study at large: A couple of women and three men aged 18 to 49 years were included in the cohort. To increase sequencing depth and limit assay-specific biases, different laboratories used diverse techniques to prepare libraries and sequence TCR repertoires. Blood TCR repertoires of four to six healthy adults were deeply sequenced to estimate repertoire size and the extent of clonotype sharing between individuals. For each donor, three plates each were used for CD4 naive and CD4 memory, two plates were used for CD8 naive, and one plate was used for CD8 memory. Between about 0.94 and 8.9 billion PBMCs per donor were obtained by leukapheresis.

Based on the germline V gene, the CDR1 and CDR2 sequences are SGHRS and YFSETQ. Its CDR3 holds 14 amino acids, cysteine through phenylalanine. Here the CDR3 DNA is all that survives: 42 bases in frame from base 1. V loses 5 bases, J loses 3 bases, and the germline ends lie 14 bases apart. Results the study describes overall, beyond this receptor: Compared with non-shared clonotypes, the clonotypes found in all four sorted-subset donors had higher generation probabilities. Pairwise subsampling led to the expectation that sequencing depth would affect the degree of clonotype sharing among donors. Sampling was limited to blood, and TCR repertoires in tissue likely differ from TCR repertoires in blood. Naive subsets generally had larger estimated clonotype richness than memory subsets. Because the study included a small number of donors, the genetic and exposure-history diversity represented was limited. When a few donors were compared, the shared fraction of clonotypes was about 5.4% for naive CD4, 3.5% to 4% for naive CD8, 2.3% for memory CD4, and 0.4% for memory CD8. Even with the large sequencing depth, rarefaction of the sorted-subset datasets indicated that sequencing was incomplete.

The donors were healthy, HIV-negative adults with no recently reported acute infections or vaccinations. All donors were Caucasian adults living in Nashville, Tennessee, USA. Magnetic negative selection was used to enrich CD4+ T cells, after which naive cells were positively selected on CD45RA and the negative fraction became the memory subset. Blood was collected by leukapheresis, and PBMCs were isolated by Ficoll-Histopaque density gradient centrifugation and then cryopreserved in liquid nitrogen vapor phase. Analytical flow cytometry was used to check the purity and quantity of each magnetically sorted T cell population. From each sorted fraction, genomic DNA was isolated and quantified by UV absorbance on a Nanodrop 2000c. Using the deep immunoSEQ assay, multiplex PCR amplified TCR CDR3 regions from genomic DNA. Genomic DNA extracted from each cell subset was distributed evenly over all wells of several immunoSEQ 96-well plates, and each plate served as one replicate. For sorted subsets, about 220 ng of genomic DNA, equivalent to 30,000 or so T cell genomes, went into each replicate PCR. Purified libraries were quantified with a Qubit 3.0 fluorometer, sized on a Bioanalyzer 2100, and re-quantified with the KAPA Library Quantification kit. Every immunoSEQ 96-well plate was sequenced on a dedicated single-read 150-cycle Illumina NextSeq 550 flow cell. In the paper's pipeline: Because the immunoSEQ output held only junctional sequences and lacked quality scores, the filtering could not match the filtering applied to full-length reads. To assign V/J genes and CDR3, sequences were annotated using PyIR, a Python wrapper for IgBLAST v1.9, with IMGT germline references. Reads were filtered out if the reads had weak V/J assignments (E-value above 1e-6), no CDR3, stop codons, out-of-frame junctions, or ambiguous translated residues. V3J clonotypes were defined as sequences sharing an identical inferred V gene, J gene, and CDR3 amino acid sequence. To compute the percentage overlap between repertoires, the number of shared unique clonotypes was divided by the size of the smaller repertoire. Three approaches were used to assess repertoire richness: RTK rarefaction, the Chao1 estimator, and Recon v2.1 estimates of unobserved clonotypes. Generation probabilities for all TCRbeta clonotypes obtained by the gDNA method from a handful of donors were computed using OLGA. TCRdb provides this immuneACCESS table in a form limited to in-frame rearrangements. Some clones are lacking; in checked studies, under half of them reflect an unresolved V gene, and why the rest are absent is not known. Clonal size and the V and J genes are those of that table, whereas D and trimming came from the DNA. The sample profile shows about 2.3 million clones; approximately 95% of them were found once. The top ten constitute roughly 0.36% of the sample.

This sequence originates from a man aged 18 to 35 in good health. Some clones in this sample may be carry-over from other donors' samples. This receptor chain uses TRBV5-1 and TRBJ2-5; the D call is possibly TRBD1 or TRBD2, each sharing 5 bases. The sample consisted of naive CD4+ T cells from PBMCs. What the cell subset or site label conveys for this sample: CD45RA+ positively selected. The CDR3 loop reads CASRLDRMKETQYF. Read as DNA, the sequence is TGCGCCAGCAGACTAGACAGAATGAAAGAGACCCAGTACTTC.